The present TCR beta chain was sequenced within a study of blood T cell repertoires in COVID-19. This CDR3 contains 17 residues. Germline V lookup: CDR1 MGHRA, CDR2 YSYEKL. Between the trimmed V and J ends, which lost 1 base and 2 bases, there was a span of 14 bases. Data came from immunoSEQ multiplex PCR; TCRdb stores just in-frame clones and leaves some out. Of about 400,000 clones in the sample, 85% to 90% were seen once. This clone was counted a single time. This chain links TRBV4-1 with TRBJ2-2; possible D gene TRBD2, 5 bases. Sequencing used PBMCs or T cells enriched from blood (not recorded which). The TCR comes from a woman in her twenties or thirties who had recovered from COVID-19. The CDR3 is CASSQGPPGSNTGELFF. The CDR3 nucleotides are TGCGCCAGCAGCCAAGGCCCGCCGGGGTCTAACACCGGGGAGCTGTTTTTT.